This T cell receptor (beta chain) was retrieved from a study of shared clonotypes between healthy human individuals. Background on the study: The donor group consisted of two women and three men, aged 18 to 49.

Turning to this clone: Its target is unknown.

TCRdb keeps only in-frame clones here, not all; method: immunoSEQ multiplex PCR. Among approximately 1.9 million clones listed, around 93% were seen once. CD8 cells classed as naive were CD45RO-negative and positively selected for CCR7, excluding terminally differentiated effector memory CD45RA+ cells. Adults of Caucasian background living in Nashville, Tennessee made up all donors. With 5 bases clipped from V and 4 bases from J, the junction kept 10 bases outside the gene matches. In germline, CDR1 is MDHEN, CDR2 SYDVKM. The CDR3 covers 16 residues. Whole-study results and caveats: Clonotype sharing among the donors was expected to vary with sequencing depth. Clonotypes which were not shared had lower generation probabilities than clonotypes that all four donors shared.

The sequence derives from a man between 18 and 35 years old in good health. Some clones in this sample may be carry-over from other donors' samples. Sequencing was performed on naive CD8+ T cells from PBMCs. The chain recombines TRBV28 with TRBJ1-5; 8 positions match TRBD1. CDR3: CASSPDGQGVNQPQHF. The DNA of the CDR3 is TGTGCCAGCAGTCCCGACGGACAGGGCGTTAATCAGCCCCAGCATTTT.